The TCR beta chain described here comes from a study of T-cell reconstitution after alpha-beta-depleted transplantation in children. In this sample, this clonotype turned up a few times. The target antigen is unknown. Notes on the study in general: It was newly produced T cells that mostly accounted for T-cell counts and diversity one year after transplant. Reportedly, alpha-beta T cells present about two months post-transplant originated from several hundred expanded clones of graft origin. Some patients' high day-60 TCRbeta diversity was attributed to recipient cells surviving conditioning.

This sample's TCRbeta library carried unique molecular identifier barcodes. TCRdb redid the calling of the PCR reads with MiXCR, one entry per CDR3 protein. The sample includes approximately 1,000,000 distinct CDR3 sequences, about 29% of them seen just once. This CDR3 contains 14 residues. Germline V gives CDR1 SGDLS, CDR2 YYNGEE. V lost 3 bases to trimming and J lost 4 bases; unmatched junction nucleotides: 4. The TCR sequence derives from a boy in the first two years of life who had a stem cell transplant for SCID, so the T cells may come from the graft donor. Sequenced material: PBMCs, mostly from graft donor cells, taken 360 days after TCRalphabeta/CD19-depleted stem cell transplant. The chain links TRBV9 to TRBJ1-1; the match to TRBD1 covers 9 bases. Written as DNA, the CDR3 is TGTGCCAGCAGCGCCCAGACAGGGGGCACTGAAGCTTTCTTT. Amino acids: CASSAQTGGTEAFF.